The sequence of this T cell receptor (beta chain) was determined in a study of blood T cells in healthy people across ages. Primed by a sample-barcoded 5' primer and a J-beta primer mix, a second PCR proceeded for 7 to 11 cycles. Each CDR3 protein is one row after TCRdb ran MiXCR on the 5' RACE reads. Here the sample spans almost 1 million distinct CDR3 sequences, roughly half being singletons. The CDR3 length is 12 residues. Input material: blood. The sequence derives from a woman aged 55 to 70 in good health. J is TRBJ2-4 and V is TRBV21-1; the table names TRBD1, a call not compared with the DNA. The J call may be incorrect, as the DNA end agrees better with TRBJ2-7. TRBV21-1 is tagged as a pseudogene. In DNA, the CDR3 is TGTGCCAGCAGAAGCCCCGGGGGCGAGCAGTACTTC. The encoded protein is CASRSPGGEQYF.